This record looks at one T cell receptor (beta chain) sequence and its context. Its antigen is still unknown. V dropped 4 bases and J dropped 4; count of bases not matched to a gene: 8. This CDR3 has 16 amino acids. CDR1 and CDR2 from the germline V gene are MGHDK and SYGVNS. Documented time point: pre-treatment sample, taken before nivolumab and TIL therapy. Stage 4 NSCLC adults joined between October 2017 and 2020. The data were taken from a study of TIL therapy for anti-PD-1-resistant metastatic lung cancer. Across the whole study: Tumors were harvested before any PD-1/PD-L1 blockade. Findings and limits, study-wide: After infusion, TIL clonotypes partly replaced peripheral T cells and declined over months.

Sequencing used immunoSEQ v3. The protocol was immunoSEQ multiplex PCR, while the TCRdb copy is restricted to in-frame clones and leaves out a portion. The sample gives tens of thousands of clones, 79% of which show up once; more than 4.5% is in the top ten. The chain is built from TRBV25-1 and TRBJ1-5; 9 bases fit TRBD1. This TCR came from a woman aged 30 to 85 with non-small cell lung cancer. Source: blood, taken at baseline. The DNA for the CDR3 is TGTGCCAGCAGTGTGGGGGGACAGGGCTGGAATCAGCCCCAGCATTTT. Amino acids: CASSVGGQGWNQPQHF.